This T cell receptor beta chain stems from a study of T-cell memory formation after mild COVID-19. Study summary: The two donors had largely donor-specific TCR clusters.

This CDR3 has 14 residues. J was trimmed by 8 bases and V by 5 bases; bases with no gene match: 11. Germline V gives CDR1 SGHRS, CDR2 YFSETQ. TCRdb redid the calling of the 5' RACE reads with MiXCR, one entry per CDR3 protein. The sample carries some 190,000 distinct CDR3 sequences, 15% to 20% recorded once. This rearrangement joins TRBV5-1 to TRBJ1-1; the match to TRBD1 covers 8 bases. The receptor was derived from an adult woman who had mild COVID-19 (a few samples of this study predate the infection). Cell type and time point are not known. The source material was PBMCs or a T cell subset sorted from them (not recorded which). CDR3 nucleotide sequence: TGCGCCAGCAGTTTTCGTCAGGGGGCGGACGAAGCTTTCTTT. Translated, it gives CASSFRQGADEAFF.